The 21 T cell receptor beta chains below were found in one sample sequenced in a study of cytomegalovirus exposure and HLA in healthy donors. The PCR had 60 Vbeta and 13 Jbeta primers. Using immunoSEQ multiplex PCR, the repertoire was profiled, and TCRdb retains in-frame clones only, with some absent. Altogether about 180,000 clones are present, less than 80% being singletons, with the ten largest covering around 1.5%. The sequencing sample was made of PBMCs. These receptors all stem from a young man in good health and CMV-seronegative.

The table lists this clone with a count of one. J is TRBJ2-3 and V is TRBV2; weak D call: TRBD1 (5 bases). The end of the DNA aligns better with TRBJ1-5, so the J call may be wrong. The germline CDR1 and CDR2 sequences are SNHLY and FYNNEI. The CDR3 contains 12 residues. The chain's CDR3 is CASSEGGATQHF. CDR3 bases: TGTGCCAGCAGTGAAGGCGGGGCAACGCAGCATTTT.

V is TRBV2 and J is TRBJ1-1, with D possibly being TRBD1 (6 bases). CDR1 SNHLY and CDR2 FYNNEI come from the germline V gene. The CDR3 is 15 residues long. Trimming took 7 bases from V and 1 from J, leaving 16 bases between them. CDR3 DNA: TGTGCCAGCACTCAGAGGGGGGGACCGAACACTGAAGCTTTCTTT. It encodes CASTQRGGPNTEAFF.

The chain employs TRBV7-3 and TRBJ2-5, with 12 bases fitting TRBD1. The CDR3 is 16 amino acids. V dropped 4 bases and J dropped 7; count of bases not matched to a gene: 10. Germline CDR1 and CDR2: SGHTA and FQGTGA. The CDR3 DNA follows: TGTGCCAGCAGCTCAGGGGGACAGGGGGCAACAGCGACCCAGTACTTC. Translation gives CASSSGGQGATATQYF.

The chain carries TRBV27 and TRBJ1-6, with 7 bases that match TRBD1. This CDR3 is built from 15 residues. CDR1 is MNHEY and CDR2 is SMNVEV in the germline V gene (reference sequence). J was trimmed by 3 bases and V by 5 bases; bases with no gene match: 4. The CDR3 loop reads CASSGDSYYNSPLHF. CDR3 nucleotides: TGTGCCAGCAGTGGGGACAGCTACTATAATTCACCCCTCCACTTT.

The chain recombines TRBV2 with TRBJ2-3, with TRBD2 matching over 7 bases. The V and J ends lost 3 bases and 3 bases, in that order; junction bases with no gene match: 0. The CDR3 loop spans 13 amino acids. Germline CDR1 and CDR2: SNHLY and FYNNEI. CDR3 sequence (DNA): TGTGCCAGCAGTGAGCGGGAGACAGATACGCAGTATTTT. Translated, it gives CASSERETDTQYF.

The rearrangement uses TRBV6-5 and TRBJ1-2; 8 bases match TRBD1. Looked up from germline, CDR1 is MNHEY and CDR2 is SVGAGI. Germline trimming cut 2 bases from V and 10 bases from J; bases unmatched to any gene: 9. The CDR3 has 14 amino acids. The CDR3 loop is CASSYTSDRGDYTF. In DNA form, the CDR3 reads TGTGCCAGCAGTTACACTAGCGACAGGGGCGACTACACCTTC.

This sequence joins TRBV11-2 and TRBJ2-3; D not resolved. V was pared by 3 bases and J by 5 bases, with 15 bases between. The CDR3 spans 15 residues. Germline CDR1 is SGHAT and CDR2 is FQNNGV. CDR3 amino acids: CASSLWSRFEDTQYF. In nucleotides, the CDR3 is TGTGCCAGCAGCTTGTGGAGTAGGTTTGAAGATACGCAGTATTTT.

The chain uses TRBV5-4 and TRBJ2-7, with TRBD1 as a possible D gene (6 bases). Germline loops: CDR1 SGHNT, CDR2 YYREEE (reference sequence). V gave up 7 bases and J gave up 0 bases, with 14 bases separating them. CDR3 length: 14 residues. CDR3 sequence reads: CASANRASSYEQYF. Here the CDR3 DNA reads TGTGCCAGCGCAAACAGGGCCTCCTCCTACGAGCAGTACTTC.

The chain links TRBV19 to TRBJ1-2; D unclear. The CDR3 contains 11 residues. Germline V gives CDR1 LNHDA, CDR2 SQIVND (reference sequence). V lost 11 bases and J 7 bases, leaving 14 bases between the germline ends. The CDR3 sequence is CASGGRGGYTF. The CDR3 bases are TGTGCCTCTGGCGGCCGGGGTGGCTACACCTTC.

In this sample, this clone turned up once. V and J are TRBV7-3 and TRBJ2-3; TRBD2 matches at 9 bases. V dropped 5 bases and J dropped 5; count of bases not matched to a gene: 8. Germline V gives CDR1 SGHTA, CDR2 FQGTGA. The CDR3 runs to 15 residues. DNA for the CDR3: TGTGCCAGCAGCGGAATAGCGGGGGCCCGAGATACGCAGTATTTT. It is translated as CASSGIAGARDTQYF.

The chain carries TRBV11-3 and TRBJ2-1; 8 nucleotides align to TRBD2. Trimming removed 3 bases from V and 10 bases from J; junction bases left unmatched: 11. Germline loops: CDR1 SGHNT, CDR2 YENEEA. This CDR3 is built from 15 residues. The CDR3 coding sequence is TGTGCCAGCAGCTTCAGCGGGACTAGGATAGGAGAGCAGTTCTTC. Translating it yields CASSFSGTRIGEQFF.

This clone is a singleton in its sample. This chain connects TRBV5-6 to TRBJ1-1; no clear D. Germline V gene lookup returns CDR1 SGHDT and CDR2 YYEEEE. Trimming shortened V by 0 bases and J by 1 base, and 10 bases separated the two germline ends. The CDR3 has 15 amino acids. CDR3 DNA: TGTGCCAGCAGCTTGGTTAGTCGGGAGAACACTGAAGCTTTCTTT. Amino acid sequence: CASSLVSRENTEAFF.

V and J are TRBV7-3 and TRBJ2-1; the match to TRBD2 covers 14 bases. This CDR3 is 16 amino acids long. With V trimmed by 5 bases and J by 9 bases, 9 bases remained unmatched. Germline values: CDR1 SGHTA, CDR2 FQGTGA. CDR3 in amino acids: CASSPGTSGSISEQFF. CDR3 nucleotide sequence: TGTGCCAGCAGCCCAGGGACTAGCGGGAGTATCAGTGAGCAGTTCTTC.

CDR3 DNA: TGTGCCAGCAGCGATATCGGGACAGCCAGCTATGGCTACACCTTC. It is translated as CASSDIGTASYGYTF. The chain has TRBV5-4 and TRBJ1-2, with 7 nucleotides matching TRBD1. Germline V CDR1 and CDR2: SGHNT, YYREEE (reference sequence). V dropped 4 bases and J dropped 4; count of bases not matched to a gene: 10. This CDR3 comprises 15 residues.

This clone was seen a few times. V usage is TRBV11-2 and J usage is TRBJ2-1, with TRBD2 as a possible D gene (6 bases). The V end lost 3 bases, the J end lost 12 bases, and 9 bases lay between the germline ends. The CDR3 is made up of 11 amino acids. The germline gives CDR1 SGHAT, CDR2 FQNNGV. The CDR3 sequence is CASSFREVQFF. Written as DNA, the CDR3 is TGTGCCAGCAGCTTCAGGGAGGTGCAGTTCTTC. The variable domain in full, with the rest retrieved from reference TRBV11-2 and TRBJ2-1, is EAGVAQSPRYKIIEKRQSVAFWCNPISGHATLYWYQQILGQGPKLLIQFQNNGVVDDSQLPKDRFSAERLKGVDSTLKIQPAKLEDSAVYLCASSFREVQFFGPGTRLTVL.

The rearrangement joins TRBV30 to TRBJ1-2; D remains ambiguous. Germline V gives CDR1 GTSNPN, CDR2 SVGIG (reference sequence). Trimming removed 1 base at V and 4 bases at J, with 13 bases between. This CDR3 is 14 amino acids long. The CDR3 DNA reads as TGTGCCTGGAGTGCCCGACGCACGGGCTATGGCTACACCTTC. It yields the protein CAWSARRTGYGYTF.

The chain carries TRBV19 and TRBJ1-1, with 7 positions matching TRBD1. Trimming cost V 1 base and J 6 bases; bases outside gene matches: 5. CDR3 length: 14 residues. The germline gives CDR1 LNHDA, CDR2 SQIVND (reference sequence). Here the CDR3 reads CASSIGQGVPEAFF. In DNA form, the CDR3 reads TGTGCCAGTAGTATAGGGCAGGGGGTCCCTGAAGCTTTCTTT.

The chain combines TRBV11-2 with TRBJ2-7; 12 positions match TRBD2. The CDR3 runs 16 residues. J was trimmed by 0 bases and V by 3 bases; bases with no gene match: 3. The germline gives CDR1 SGHAT, CDR2 FQNNGV. The CDR3 is CASSFTSGGFSYEQYF. CDR3 bases: TGTGCCAGCAGCTTTACTAGCGGGGGGTTCTCCTACGAGCAGTACTTC.

This clone appeared once. The chain couples TRBV5-1 to TRBJ2-5, with 8 bases fitting TRBD2. V trimming: 4 bases; J trimming: 7 bases; junction bases outside the gene matches: 21. Germline CDR1 and CDR2: SGHRS and YFSETQ. This CDR3 has 18 residues. The CDR3 DNA reads as TGCGCCAGCAGCCCCGGTCCTGGGGGCGGGAGGACCACGGGGACCCAGTACTTC. Protein: CASSPGPGGGRTTGTQYF.

V is TRBV28 and J is TRBJ2-7; 16 positions agree with TRBD2. The V and J ends lost 4 bases and 0 bases, in that order; junction bases with no gene match: 3. This CDR3 has 17 residues. The germline V gene encodes CDR1 MDHEN and CDR2 SYDVKM. The DNA of the CDR3 is TGTGCCAGCAGTTCCGGGACTAGCGGGGGGGGCTCCTACGAGCAGTACTTC. Amino acids: CASSSGTSGGGSYEQYF.

The V gene is TRBV15, the J gene TRBJ1-2; D uncertain. The CDR3 contains 14 residues. Germline assignment: CDR1 LNHNV and CDR2 YYDKDF (reference sequence). Trimming cost V 0 bases and J 8 bases, with 13 bases left between them. CDR3 sequence: CATSRDRSDAGYTF. The CDR3 nucleotides read TGTGCCACCAGCAGAGATCGGTCCGATGCCGGCTACACCTTC.